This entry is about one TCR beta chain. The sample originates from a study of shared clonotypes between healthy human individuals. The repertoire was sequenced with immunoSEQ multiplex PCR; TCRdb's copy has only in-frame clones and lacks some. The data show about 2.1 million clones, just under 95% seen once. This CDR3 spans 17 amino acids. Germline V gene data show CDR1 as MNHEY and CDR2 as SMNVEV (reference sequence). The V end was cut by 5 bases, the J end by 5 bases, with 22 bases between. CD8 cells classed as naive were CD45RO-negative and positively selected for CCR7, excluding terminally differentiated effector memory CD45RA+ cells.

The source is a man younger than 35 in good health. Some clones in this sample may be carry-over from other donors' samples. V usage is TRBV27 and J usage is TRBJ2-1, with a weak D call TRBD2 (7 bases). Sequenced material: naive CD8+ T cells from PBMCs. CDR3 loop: CASSAPQGQGLHNEQFF. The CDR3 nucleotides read TGTGCCAGCAGTGCGCCACAGGGCCAGGGACTACACAATGAGCAGTTCTTC.